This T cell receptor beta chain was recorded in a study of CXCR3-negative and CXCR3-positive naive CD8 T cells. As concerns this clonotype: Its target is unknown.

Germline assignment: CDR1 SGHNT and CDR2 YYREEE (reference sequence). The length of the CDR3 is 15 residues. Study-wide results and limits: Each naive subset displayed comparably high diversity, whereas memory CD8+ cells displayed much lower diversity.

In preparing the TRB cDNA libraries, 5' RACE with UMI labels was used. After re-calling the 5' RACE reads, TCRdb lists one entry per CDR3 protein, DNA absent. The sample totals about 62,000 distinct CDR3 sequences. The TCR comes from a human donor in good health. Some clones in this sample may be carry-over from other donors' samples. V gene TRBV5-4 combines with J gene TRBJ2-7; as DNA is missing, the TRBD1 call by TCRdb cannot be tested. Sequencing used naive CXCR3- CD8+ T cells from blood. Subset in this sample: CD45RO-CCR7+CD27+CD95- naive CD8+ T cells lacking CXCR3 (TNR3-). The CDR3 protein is CASSQTTSRGDEQYF.